What follows describes a single T cell receptor (beta chain). The data are from a study of CD8+ T cells in alopecia areata. Investigators isolated RNA and reverse transcribed it into cDNA to act as the sequencing template. Clones were sequenced by immunoSEQ multiplex PCR, and TCRdb holds only the in-frame ones, with some missing. The sample contains fewer than 110,000 clones, 60% of which appear only once. As to treatment: oral pan-JAK inhibitor, 5-10 mg twice daily. Trimming at V came to 6 bases and at J to 3 bases, leaving 4 bases not matched to a gene. Germline V lookup: CDR1 LNHNV, CDR2 YYDKDF (reference sequence). This CDR3 has 13 residues.

The chain uses TRBV15 and TRBJ2-7; TRBD1 matches at 8 bases. The sample here was CD8+ T cells sorted from blood, taken at approximately week 60, from a patient treated with tofacitinib. This TCR derives from a human donor with alopecia areata. The CDR3 protein is CATSSDRDYEQYF. The DNA for the CDR3 is TGTGCCACCAGTTCGGACAGGGACTACGAGCAGTACTTC.